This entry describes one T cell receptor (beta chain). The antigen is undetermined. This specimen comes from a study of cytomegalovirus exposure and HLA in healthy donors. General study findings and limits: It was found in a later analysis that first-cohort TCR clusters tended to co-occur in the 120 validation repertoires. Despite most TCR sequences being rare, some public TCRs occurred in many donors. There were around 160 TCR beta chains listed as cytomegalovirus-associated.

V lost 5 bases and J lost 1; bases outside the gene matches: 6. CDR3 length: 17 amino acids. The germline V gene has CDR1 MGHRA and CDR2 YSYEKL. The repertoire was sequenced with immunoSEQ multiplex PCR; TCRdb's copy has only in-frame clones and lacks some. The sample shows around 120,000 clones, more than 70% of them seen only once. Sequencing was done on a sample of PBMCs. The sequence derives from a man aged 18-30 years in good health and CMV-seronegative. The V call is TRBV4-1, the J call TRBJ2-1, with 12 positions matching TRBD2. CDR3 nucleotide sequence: TGCGCCAGCAGCGAACGGACTAGCGGGACATCCTACAATGAGCAGTTCTTC. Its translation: CASSERTSGTSYNEQFF.